These 27 T cell receptor beta chains share one sample of origin, sequenced in a study of blood T cell repertoires in COVID-19. The assay was immunoSEQ multiplex PCR, and TCRdb's table has in-frame clones only and misses some. This sample yields 250,000 to 350,000 clones, of which around nine tenths are seen a single time; approximately 10% belongs to the top ten. The specimen was peripheral blood. The source is a woman aged 30 to 39 with COVID-19, enrolled during active disease.

The chain couples TRBV11-3 to TRBJ2-1; 13 bases align to TRBD2. CDR1 and CDR2 (germline): SGHNT, YENEEA. The CDR3 loop spans 16 amino acids. The junction had 4 bases not matched to a gene; V was cut back by 4 bases and J by 4 bases. This chain's CDR3 is CASSSGTSGEYNEQFF. Written as DNA, the CDR3 is TGTGCCAGCAGCTCAGGGACTAGCGGGGAATACAATGAGCAGTTCTTC.

The CDR3 region is CASSRRQGFDETQYF. The CDR3 DNA reads as TGTGCCAGCAGCCGGAGACAGGGGTTTGACGAGACCCAGTACTTC. This chain connects TRBV27 to TRBJ2-5, with 8 bases identical to TRBD1. The CDR3 spans 15 residues. V gave up 6 bases and J gave up 5 bases; unmatched junction bases: 11. Germline CDR1 MNHEY, CDR2 SMNVEV (reference sequence).

This clone was observed a single time. This sequence joins TRBV7-6 and TRBJ2-7; TRBD1 matches 9 bases. CDR1 and CDR2 from the germline V gene are SGHVS and FNYEAQ. The CDR3 spans 16 residues. The V gene end was trimmed by 5 bases and the J gene end by 4 bases; junction bases not matched to a gene: 12. CDR3 sequence: CASSPSPTQGAYEQYF. Here the CDR3 DNA reads TGTGCCAGCAGCCCTTCGCCCACACAGGGGGCGTACGAGCAGTACTTC.

This clone has just one count. This chain connects TRBV9 to TRBJ2-7; 7 bases agree with TRBD2. The CDR3 length is 14 residues. Germline V gene data show CDR1 as SGDLS and CDR2 as YYNGEE. The V gene end was trimmed by 2 bases and the J gene end by 1 base; junction bases not matched to a gene: 3. CDR3 loop: CASSVGTMSYEQYF. The CDR3 DNA follows: TGTGCCAGCAGCGTTGGGACTATGTCCTACGAGCAGTACTTC.

The V and J genes are TRBV5-1 and TRBJ2-7, with 9 bases lining up with TRBD2. CDR1 is SGHRS, CDR2 YFSETQ, per germline. With V trimmed by 4 bases and J by 4 bases, 6 bases remained unmatched. The CDR3 contains 14 residues. CDR3 DNA: TGCGCCAGCAGCCCCGGGACTAGCTTTTACGAGCAGTACTTC. Translated: CASSPGTSFYEQYF.

CDR3 coding DNA: TGTGCCAGCAGCTCCACTAGTCATGAGCAGTTCTTC. This encodes CASSSTSHEQFF. The rearrangement links TRBV7-6 to TRBJ2-1; D may be TRBD2 (5 bases). Trimming removed 4 bases at V and 8 bases at J, with 9 bases between. The CDR3 extends over 12 amino acids. Germline CDR1 SGHVS, CDR2 FNYEAQ.

The chain links TRBV7-9 to TRBJ2-3, with TRBD1 matching over 8 bases. V shed 5 bases and J 2 bases; nucleotides not matched to a gene: 6. The CDR3 loop spans 15 amino acids. Germline V gene sequence: CDR1 SEHNR, CDR2 FQNEAQ (reference sequence). The CDR3 DNA reads as TGTGCCAGCAGCCCGGACAGGGCCTCCACAGATACGCAGTATTTT. Translated: CASSPDRASTDTQYF.

The gene calls are TRBV10-3 and TRBJ2-3; D unresolved. The CDR3 consists of 13 residues. The V end lost 2 bases, the J end lost 3 bases, and 6 bases lay between the germline ends. The germline CDR1 and CDR2 sequences are ENHRY and SYGVKD. The CDR3 loop reads CAISERGTDTQYF. For the CDR3, the DNA is TGTGCCATCAGTGAGAGAGGAACAGATACGCAGTATTTT.

The chain employs TRBV19 and TRBJ2-5; TRBD2 matches 7 bases. This CDR3 contains 16 residues. The ends lost 3 bases at V and 5 bases at J; junction bases unmatched: 12. The germline V gene encodes CDR1 LNHDA and CDR2 SQIVND (reference sequence). The DNA of the CDR3 is TGTGCCAGTAGTATGACGGGCGGGAGAGGTAGCGAGACCCAGTACTTC. It codes for CASSMTGGRGSETQYF.

The V call is TRBV11-1, the J call TRBJ2-3; TRBD1 is a possible D gene (6 bases). CDR3 length: 15 amino acids. Germline V gene sequence: CDR1 SGHAT, CDR2 FQDESV (reference sequence). Trimming cost V 3 bases and J 2 bases, with 12 bases left between them. The CDR3 loop is CASSFGGRPTDTQYF. CDR3 DNA sequence: TGTGCCAGCAGCTTTGGGGGCAGACCCACAGATACGCAGTATTTT.

A single count supports this clone. CDR3 in amino acids: CASSPGPLYEQYF. The CDR3 coding sequence is TGCGCCAGCAGCCCGGGTCCTCTCTACGAGCAGTACTTC. The rearrangement joins TRBV10-2 to TRBJ2-7; no firm D call. V was cut by 6 bases and J by 3 bases, with 12 bases left in between. Looked up from germline, CDR1 is WSHSY and CDR2 is SAAADI. The CDR3 is 13 residues long.

CDR3 region: CASSYRDSRSPLHF. CDR3 in DNA: TGTGCCAGCAGTTATAGGGACAGTAGGTCACCCCTCCACTTT. V gene TRBV6-1 combines with J gene TRBJ1-6; 7 bases align to TRBD1. The CDR3 covers 14 residues. V dropped 5 bases and J dropped 10; count of bases not matched to a gene: 8. CDR1 MNHNS and CDR2 SASEGT come from the germline V gene.

CDR3 nucleotide sequence: TGTGCCAGCAGCAGACAGGTTGCCCTTGGCTACGAGCAGTACTTC. Its protein product is CASSRQVALGYEQYF. The V gene is TRBV5-4, the J gene TRBJ2-7, with a weak D call TRBD1 (6 bases). The V and J ends lost 4 bases and 3 bases respectively, with 17 bases between them. Per the germline V gene, CDR1 is SGHNT and CDR2 is YYREEE (reference sequence). The length of the CDR3 is 15 residues.

The chain combines TRBV7-2 with TRBJ2-7; maybe TRBD2 (6 bases). The CDR3 has 14 residues. The germline V gene encodes CDR1 SGHTA and CDR2 FQGNSA. V was cut by 5 bases and J by 2 bases, with 13 bases left in between. In DNA form, the CDR3 reads TGTGCCAGCAGCCCGGGGGTCGTAGCCTACGAGCAGTACTTC. Amino acids: CASSPGVVAYEQYF.

The rearrangement links TRBV15 to TRBJ2-3, with D uncertain. V gave up 5 bases and J gave up 5 bases, with 8 bases separating them. The CDR3 sequence is 12 residues long. Germline CDR1 reads LNHNV; CDR2 reads YYDKDF (reference sequence). CDR3 sequence: CATSARGDTQYF. In DNA, the CDR3 is TGTGCCACCAGCGCTCGAGGAGATACGCAGTATTTT. The variable domain in full, with the rest retrieved from reference TRBV15 and TRBJ2-3, is DAMVIQNPRYQVTQFGKPVTLSCSQTLNHNVMYWYQQKSSQAPKLLFHYYDKDFNNEADTPDNFQSRRPNTSFCFLDIRSPGLGDTAMYLCATSARGDTQYFGPGTRLTVL.

The V call is TRBV30, the J call TRBJ1-2; no reliable D call. Trimming took 3 bases from V and 0 from J, leaving 11 bases between them. The CDR3 length is 14 residues. Germline loops: CDR1 GTSNPN, CDR2 SVGIG (reference sequence). The DNA of the CDR3 is TGTGCCTGGAGCCTGAATAGAGCTAACTATGGCTACACCTTC. This encodes CAWSLNRANYGYTF. The whole variable domain, remainder taken from reference TRBV30 and TRBJ1-2, is SQTIHQWPATLVQPVGSPLSLECTVEGTSNPNLYWYRQAAGRGLQLLFYSVGIGQISSEVPQNLSASRPQDRQFILSSKKLLLSDSGFYLCAWSLNRANYGYTFGSGTRLTVV.

The rearrangement joins TRBV6-5 to TRBJ2-7, with D unclear. V lost 7 bases to trimming and J lost 1 base, with 14 bases between them. This CDR3 region has 14 residues. In germline, CDR1 is MNHEY, CDR2 SVGAGI. CDR3 amino acids: CASINIGGSYEQYF. The CDR3 DNA reads TGTGCCAGCATTAATATTGGCGGTTCCTACGAGCAGTACTTC.

This chain connects TRBV7-9 to TRBJ2-3; 12 bases map to TRBD2. The V segment lost 5 bases and the J segment 6 bases; nucleotides outside the gene matches: 6. This CDR3 is built from 15 residues. CDR1 and CDR2 from the germline V gene are SEHNR and FQNEAQ (reference sequence). The CDR3 loop is CASSPTSGSHDTQYF. CDR3 nucleotides: TGTGCCAGCAGCCCGACTAGCGGGAGTCACGATACGCAGTATTTT.

The chain recombines TRBV28 with TRBJ2-7, with 8 bases identical to TRBD2. CDR1 and CDR2 from the germline V gene are MDHEN and SYDVKM. The V and J ends lost 6 bases and 4 bases, in that order; junction bases with no gene match: 11. This CDR3 contains 15 residues. In DNA, the CDR3 is TGTGCCAGCAGCCACGGTAGTAGCGGGACGTACGAGCAGTACTTC. It yields the protein CASSHGSSGTYEQYF. Full variable domain (missing parts from reference TRBV28 and TRBJ2-7): DVKVTQSSRYLVKRTGEKVFLECVQDMDHENMFWYRQDPGLGLRLIYFSYDVKMKEKGDIPEGYSVSREKKERFSLILESASTNQTSMYLCASSHGSSGTYEQYFGPGTRLTVT.

This chain links TRBV6-5 with TRBJ1-2, with 8 bases lining up with TRBD1. The trim removed 7 bases at V and 2 bases at J, leaving 9 bases unmatched. This CDR3 comprises 15 residues. Germline CDR1 is MNHEY and CDR2 is SVGAGI. The CDR3 protein is CASTIAGTGNYGYTF. For the CDR3, the DNA is TGTGCCAGCACTATTGCCGGGACAGGAAACTATGGCTACACCTTC.

This rearrangement joins TRBV30 to TRBJ2-1, with 9 bases that match TRBD2. Germline CDR1 reads GTSNPN; CDR2 reads SVGIG (reference sequence). The CDR3 sequence is 12 residues long. J was trimmed by 6 bases and V by 3 bases; bases with no gene match: 0. CDR3 residues: CAWRTSGNEQFF. CDR3 nucleotides: TGTGCCTGGAGGACTAGCGGCAATGAGCAGTTCTTC.

The rearrangement joins TRBV19 to TRBJ1-5, with a tentative D call TRBD1 (5 bases). The CDR3 has 16 amino acids. V lost 2 bases and J 2 bases, leaving 13 bases between the germline ends. Germline assignment: CDR1 LNHDA and CDR2 SQIVND (reference sequence). The CDR3 protein is CASSIWVGGGNQPQHF. The DNA of the CDR3 is TGTGCCAGTAGTATATGGGTCGGAGGGGGCAATCAGCCCCAGCATTTT.

The sample holds one count of this clone. The rearrangement links TRBV5-1 to TRBJ1-1; D possibly corresponds to TRBD1 (5 bases). Germline V gives CDR1 SGHRS, CDR2 YFSETQ. Between the trimmed V and J ends, which lost 7 bases and 2 bases, there was a span of 18 bases. The CDR3 is 15 residues long. This chain's CDR3 is CASHPGEGTNTEAFF. The CDR3 region has the DNA TGCGCCAGCCATCCCGGGGAGGGGACTAACACTGAAGCTTTCTTT.

This sequence joins TRBV14 and TRBJ2-1; D may be TRBD1 (5 bases). Germline V gives CDR1 SGHDN, CDR2 FVKESK. Between the trimmed V and J ends, which lost 2 bases and 0 bases, there was a span of 17 bases. The CDR3 is 18 residues long. Here the CDR3 DNA reads TGTGCCAGCAGCCAATGGGGAAGGGGTACCAGCTCCTACAATGAGCAGTTCTTC. This codes for CASSQWGRGTSSYNEQFF.

This clone was seen only once. The J gene is TRBJ2-3, the V gene TRBV27, with 9 positions matching TRBD2. The CDR3 spans 15 residues. Trimming at V came to 2 bases and at J to 4 bases, leaving 4 bases not matched to a gene. Germline CDR1 is MNHEY and CDR2 is SMNVEV (reference sequence). CDR3 in DNA: TGTGCCAGCAGTTTAATGGCGGGAGGGCCAGATACGCAGTATTTT. As protein: CASSLMAGGPDTQYF.

This rearrangement joins TRBV11-2 to TRBJ1-2, with TRBD1 matching over 10 bases. Losses at the gene ends were 1 base for V and 10 bases for J; bases not matched to a gene: 6. The CDR3 contains 14 residues. CDR1 and CDR2 from the germline V gene are SGHAT and FQNNGV. The CDR3 DNA follows: TGTGCCAGCAGCTTAGTAACGGGACAGGGGATCTACACCTTC. This gives the protein CASSLVTGQGIYTF. The entire variable domain, with the rest obtained from reference TRBV11-2 and TRBJ1-2, is as follows: EAGVAQSPRYKIIEKRQSVAFWCNPISGHATLYWYQQILGQGPKLLIQFQNNGVVDDSQLPKDRFSAERLKGVDSTLKIQPAKLEDSAVYLCASSLVTGQGIYTFGSGTRLTVV.

With regard to this clone: Other DNA variants within this sample encode the same CDR3. The chain employs TRBV6-5 and TRBJ2-2, with D possibly being TRBD2 (6 bases). This CDR3 comprises 12 residues. The V gene lost 6 bases and the J gene lost 5 bases, with 7 bases spanning the gap. CDR1 MNHEY and CDR2 SVGAGI come from the germline V gene. The CDR3 protein is CASSRGTGELFF. CDR3 DNA sequence: TGTGCCAGCAGCCGGGGGACCGGGGAGCTGTTTTTT.